This is a list of T cell receptor beta chains from one sample in a study of cytomegalovirus exposure and HLA in healthy donors. Profiling relied on immunoSEQ multiplex PCR, and the TCRdb table lists in-frame clones only, not all of them. Found here are just under 90,000 clones; the top ten clones hold approximately 6%. Sequenced material: PBMCs. The source of these receptors is a girl between 5 and 17 years old in good health and CMV-seropositive. Each CDR3 is given with its conserved first and last residue. Each record gives: D gene, J gene, V gene, CDR3 protein, CDR3 DNA. The D gene is left open where the match is weak.

D: TRBD1; J: TRBJ2-1; V: TRBV18; CDR3: CASSQGAVDNEQFF; DNA: TGTGCCAGCTCCCAGGGGGCCGTGGACAATGAGCAGTTCTTC
D: TRBD1; J: TRBJ1-2; V: TRBV29-1; CDR3: CSVGRGSGYTF; DNA: TGCAGCGTTGGCAGGGGGAGTGGCTACACCTTC
D: NA; J: TRBJ2-3; V: TRBV9; CDR3: CASSVGQGTDTQYF; DNA: TGTGCCAGCAGCGTAGGGCAGGGGACAGATACGCAGTATTTT
D: TRBD1; J: TRBJ1-2; V: TRBV7-2; CDR3: CASSLALTGGYGYTF; DNA: TGTGCCAGCAGCTTAGCCCTGACAGGGGGGTATGGCTACACCTTC
D: NA; J: TRBJ2-1; V: TRBV10-3; CDR3: CAISVQGGDEQFF; DNA: TGTGCCATCAGTGTACAGGGAGGGGATGAGCAGTTCTTC
D: NA; J: TRBJ1-6; V: TRBV4-3; CDR3: CASSQNSNNSPLHF; DNA: TGCGCCAGCAGCCAAAACAGCAATAATTCACCCCTCCACTTT
D: NA; J: TRBJ2-7; V: TRBV4-3; CDR3: CASSQDRDSSYEQYF; DNA: TGCGCCAGCAGCCAAGATCGCGACAGCTCCTACGAGCAGTACTTC
D: NA; J: TRBJ1-3; V: TRBV27; CDR3: CASSPRAENTIYF; DNA: TGTGCCAGCAGCCCCAGGGCGGAAAACACCATATATTTT
D: TRBD1; J: TRBJ1-1; V: TRBV13; CDR3: CASRRRDSENTEAFF; DNA: TGTGCCAGCAGACGCAGGGACAGCGAGAACACTGAAGCTTTCTTT
D: TRBD2; J: TRBJ2-7; V: TRBV27; CDR3: CASSSSGGPVYEQYF; DNA: TGTGCCAGCAGTTCTAGCGGGGGGCCGGTCTACGAGCAGTACTTC
D: NA; J: TRBJ1-2; V: TRBV7-9; CDR3: CASSSDKPGGYTF; DNA: TGTGCCAGCAGCTCAGACAAGCCTGGTGGCTACACCTTC
D: NA; J: TRBJ2-1; V: TRBV7-9; CDR3: CASSPGTIIEQFF; DNA: TGTGCCAGCAGCCCGGGAACGATAATTGAGCAGTTCTTC
D: TRBD1; J: TRBJ1-2; V: TRBV9; CDR3: CASSVVGTGDYGYTF; DNA: TGTGCCAGCAGCGTAGTGGGGACAGGGGATTATGGCTACACCTTC
D: NA; J: TRBJ1-2; V: TRBV5-4; CDR3: CASSLGGAGGYTF; DNA: TGTGCCAGCAGCTTAGGAGGGGCAGGGGGCTACACCTTC
D: NA; J: TRBJ2-1; V: TRBV5-5; CDR3: CASSDTGSSYNEQFF; DNA: TGTGCCAGCAGCGATACAGGTAGCTCCTACAATGAGCAGTTCTTC
D: NA; J: TRBJ1-1; V: TRBV11-2; CDR3: CASSLVSPARDTEAFF; DNA: TGTGCCAGCAGCTTAGTAAGTCCCGCCCGGGACACTGAAGCTTTCTTT
D: NA; J: TRBJ1-2; V: TRBV4-3; CDR3: CASSLGGGGGLANYGYTF; DNA: TGCGCCAGCAGCCTAGGGGGGGGCGGGGGCTTAGCTAACTATGGCTACACCTTC
D: TRBD2; J: TRBJ2-1; V: TRBV6-5; CDR3: CASSYSGQREEQFF; DNA: TGTGCCAGCAGTTACTCCGGACAGCGGGAGGAGCAGTTCTTC
D: TRBD1; J: TRBJ2-7; V: TRBV5-6; CDR3: CASGLGTGRNEQYF; DNA: TGTGCCAGCGGACTCGGGACAGGGAGGAACGAGCAGTACTTC
D: NA; J: TRBJ1-2; V: TRBV4-2; CDR3: CASSQNVGQGIGYTF; DNA: TGTGCCAGCAGCCAAAACGTGGGCCAGGGGATCGGCTACACCTTC
D: NA; J: TRBJ2-1; V: TRBV25-1; CDR3: CASSEWSRTDEQFF; DNA: TGTGCCAGCAGTGAATGGTCCCGGACAGATGAGCAGTTCTTC
D: TRBD2; J: TRBJ2-5; V: TRBV2; CDR3: CASGGGTQETQYF; DNA: TGTGCCAGCGGCGGGGGGACCCAAGAGACCCAGTACTTC
D: NA; J: TRBJ1-6; V: TRBV6-5; CDR3: CASSYYRFDSPLHF; DNA: TGTGCCAGCAGTTATTACAGGTTCGATTCACCCCTCCACTTT
D: NA; J: TRBJ2-7; V: TRBV6-5; CDR3: CASSSTLYEQYF; DNA: TGTGCCAGCAGTTCGACTCTCTACGAGCAGTACTTC
D: NA; J: TRBJ1-4; V: TRBV11-3; CDR3: CASSLDQTAVNEKLFF; DNA: TGTGCCAGCAGCTTAGATCAAACAGCTGTGAATGAAAAACTGTTTTTT
D: NA; J: TRBJ2-7; V: TRBV29-1; CDR3: CSVEGTPFSYEQYF; DNA: TGCAGCGTTGAGGGGACACCTTTCTCCTACGAGCAGTACTTC
D: NA; J: TRBJ1-1; V: TRBV6-5; CDR3: CASRSHTGTEAFF; DNA: TGTGCCAGCAGGTCGCACACGGGGACTGAAGCTTTCTTT
D: TRBD2; J: TRBJ2-2; V: TRBV4-2; CDR3: CASSQPGLATNTGELFF; DNA: TGTGCCAGCAGCCAGCCGGGACTAGCAACGAACACCGGGGAGCTGTTTTTT
D: NA; J: TRBJ1-6; V: TRBV12-1; CDR3: CAKDRGKDSPLHF; DNA: TGTGCCAAAGACAGGGGGAAGGATTCACCCCTCCACTTT
D: NA; J: TRBJ1-2; V: TRBV18; CDR3: CASSPDGILGYGYTF; DNA: TGTGCCAGCTCACCAGACGGGATTCTTGGCTATGGCTACACCTTC
D: NA; J: TRBJ1-5; V: TRBV27; CDR3: CASSLSRFWPQHF; DNA: TGTGCCAGCAGTTTATCGAGGTTCTGGCCCCAGCATTTT
D: TRBD2; J: TRBJ2-1; V: TRBV7-3; CDR3: CASSPRLAGGKVDEQFF; DNA: TGTGCCAGCAGCCCTCGACTAGCGGGGGGCAAGGTTGATGAGCAGTTCTTC
D: NA; J: TRBJ1-1; V: TRBV7-2; CDR3: CASSLMGARDTEAFF; DNA: TGTGCCAGCAGCTTAATGGGGGCGCGGGACACTGAAGCTTTCTTT
D: NA; J: TRBJ1-2; V: TRBV5-1; CDR3: CASSLASRNTDYGYTF; DNA: TGCGCCAGCAGCTTGGCTTCCAGGAACACGGACTATGGCTACACCTTC
D: TRBD2; J: TRBJ2-5; V: TRBV5-1; CDR3: CASSLVLAAGETQYF; DNA: TGCGCCAGCAGCTTGGTCCTAGCGGCTGGTGAGACCCAGTACTTC
D: TRBD1; J: TRBJ2-2; V: TRBV25-1; CDR3: CASSRMSGTGKSGELFF; DNA: TGTGCCAGCAGCCGGATGTCGGGGACAGGGAAGTCCGGGGAGCTGTTTTTT